The 13 T cell receptor beta chains given below trace back to one sample, sequenced in a study of T cell responses to AZD1222 COVID-19 vaccine. The table came from immunoSEQ multiplex PCR; TCRdb's copy has only in-frame clones and leaves some out. This table holds more than 100,000 clones, roughly 87% found once. Sequenced material: peripheral blood, taken on day 0 of AZD1222 vaccination. All receptors come from an adult in good health.

The V and J genes are TRBV28 and TRBJ2-1; 8 bases align to TRBD2. In germline, CDR1 is MDHEN, CDR2 SYDVKM. Trimming cost V 2 bases and J 11 bases; bases outside gene matches: 8. This CDR3 region has 14 residues. The CDR3 sequence: CASSLRGSGGKQFF. For the CDR3, the DNA is TGTGCCAGCAGTTTACGGGGGAGCGGGGGTAAGCAGTTCTTC.

This clone was detected only once. V usage is TRBV2 and J usage is TRBJ1-5; weak D call: TRBD1 (6 bases). This CDR3 is built from 14 residues. Germline lookup yields CDR1 SNHLY and CDR2 FYNNEI. Trimming stripped 6 bases from V and 5 bases from J, with 14 bases between. The CDR3: CASSSGGLDQPQHF. The CDR3 DNA is TGTGCCAGCAGCTCCGGGGGCCTCGATCAGCCCCAGCATTTT.

CDR3: CAISGRDRELLGYTF. As DNA, the CDR3 is TGTGCCATCAGTGGCCGGGACAGGGAGCTTCTTGGCTACACCTTC. V and J are TRBV10-3 and TRBJ1-2; 9 bases fit TRBD1. Unmatched junction bases numbered 10, after V lost 4 bases and J lost 7 bases. This CDR3 has 15 residues. Germline V gene lookup returns CDR1 ENHRY and CDR2 SYGVKD.

The V and J genes are TRBV3-1 (or the pseudogene TRBV3-2) and TRBJ2-7; no clear D gene. CDR3 length equals 13 residues. Germline-derived CDR1 and CDR2 are LGHDT and YNNKEL (reference sequence). Trimming cost V 3 bases and J 0 bases, with 6 bases left between them. The CDR3 nucleotides are TGTGCCAGCAGCCATGGGTCCTCCTACGAGCAGTACTTC. Translated: CASSHGSSYEQYF.

The rearrangement joins TRBV6-2 or TRBV6-3 to TRBJ1-6; no clear D gene. Deletions cut 0 bases from V and 1 base from J, with 10 bases between. This CDR3 is built from 17 residues. Germline-derived CDR1 and CDR2 are MNHEY and SVGEGT. CDR3: CASSYSDRGSYNSPLHF. As DNA, the CDR3 is TGTGCCAGCAGTTACTCGGATCGGGGTTCCTATAATTCACCCCTCCACTTT.

The chain employs TRBV11-3 and TRBJ2-1; 9 bases are shared with TRBD2. The germline V gene has CDR1 SGHNT and CDR2 YENEEA. V was pared by 4 bases and J by 8 bases, with 15 bases of the junction left unmatched. The CDR3 totals 17 residues. Here the CDR3 reads CASSSRLGLAGRDEQFF. The CDR3 nucleotides read TGTGCCAGCAGCTCTCGTCTGGGGCTAGCGGGGAGGGATGAGCAGTTCTTC. Filled out from reference TRBV11-3 and TRBJ2-1, the complete variable domain reads EAGVVQSPRYKIIEKKQPVAFWCNPISGHNTLYWYLQNLGQGPELLIRYENEEAVDDSQLPKDRFSAERLKGVDSTLKIQPAELGDSAVYLCASSSRLGLAGRDEQFFGPGTRLTVL.

The table lists this clone with a count of one. For the CDR3, the DNA is TGTGCCAGCAGTGGGTACAGGGTCGTCCAAGAGACCCAGTACTTC. Translating it yields CASSGYRVVQETQYF. The V gene is TRBV2, the J gene TRBJ2-5; maybe TRBD1 (6 bases). In germline, CDR1 is SNHLY, CDR2 FYNNEI. This CDR3 has 15 residues. V lost 4 bases, J lost 1 base, and 13 bases lay in between.

V usage is TRBV7-3 and J usage is TRBJ2-5; possibly TRBD2 for D (5 bases). Trimming took 1 base from V and 5 from J, leaving 11 bases between them. CDR1 is SGHTA, CDR2 FQGTGA, per germline. This CDR3 has 14 residues. The CDR3 bases are TGTGCCAGCAGCTTAAGGGCTAGCATGGAGACCCAGTACTTC. It encodes CASSLRASMETQYF.

V usage is TRBV5-6 and J usage is TRBJ2-7, with 7 bases aligning to TRBD1. Germline V gene data show CDR1 as SGHDT and CDR2 as YYEEEE. The V gene end was trimmed by 4 bases and the J gene end by 6 bases; junction bases not matched to a gene: 4. The CDR3 covers 12 residues. CDR3 residues: CASSLTGFEQYF. The CDR3 DNA is TGTGCCAGCAGCCTGACAGGGTTCGAGCAGTACTTC.

The chain has TRBV5-1 and TRBJ1-5; D is perhaps TRBD1 (6 bases). V lost 5 bases and J lost 7, with 16 bases in between. This CDR3 comprises 14 residues. The germline CDR1 and CDR2 sequences are SGHRS and YFSETQ. As DNA, the CDR3 is TGCGCCAGCAGTCCAGGGGAAGCGTTGCAGCCCCAGCATTTT. Translating gives CASSPGEALQPQHF.

The chain has TRBV19 and TRBJ2-1, with 7 bases aligning to TRBD2. Trimming at V came to 1 base and at J to 4 bases, leaving 7 bases not matched to a gene. Germline V lookup: CDR1 LNHDA, CDR2 SQIVND (reference sequence). The CDR3 consists of 16 residues. CDR3 in DNA: TGTGCCAGTAGTATAGGGGGGGGTGGTGGATACAATGAGCAGTTCTTC. Protein product: CASSIGGGGGYNEQFF.

V usage is TRBV7-2 and J usage is TRBJ2-2; D is unclear. V lost 5 bases and J 5 bases, leaving 12 bases between the germline ends. The V gene's germline CDR1 is SGHTA and CDR2 FQGNSA. This CDR3 has 14 amino acids. The CDR3 DNA follows: TGTGCCAGCAGCCAGATTAACCCAACCGGGGAGCTGTTTTTT. Translation: CASSQINPTGELFF.

J is TRBJ2-1 and V is TRBV2; TRBD2 might be the D (5 bases). Per the germline V gene, CDR1 is SNHLY and CDR2 is FYNNEI. V dropped 6 bases and J dropped 1 base, with 16 bases sitting between them. This CDR3 has 16 amino acids. The CDR3 loop reads CASSVRPGNSYNEQFF. In nucleotides, the CDR3 is TGTGCCAGCAGCGTGAGGCCGGGGAATTCCTACAATGAGCAGTTCTTC. Combining the CDR3 with reference TRBV2 and TRBJ2-1 gives the whole variable domain EPEVTQTPSHQVTQMGQEVILRCVPISNHLYFYWYRQILGQKVEFLVSFYNNEISEKSEIFDDQFSVERPDGSNFTLKIRSTKLEDSAMYFCASSVRPGNSYNEQFFGPGTRLTVL.